These 24 T cell receptor beta chains share one sample of origin, sequenced in a study of blood T cells in healthy people across ages. The authors ran a second PCR of about 7 to 11 cycles using a sample-barcoded 5' primer and a J-beta primer mix. TCRdb independently ran MiXCR on the 5' RACE reads; one entry per CDR3 protein. The table lists about 800,000 distinct CDR3 sequences, about 42% of them singletons, with around 18% in the top ten. Sequencing used blood. The receptor set was obtained from a man older than 75 in good health.

The chain is built from TRBV11-1 and TRBJ2-1; D might be TRBD2 (5 bases). CDR3 length: 13 residues. V dropped 0 bases and J dropped 7 bases, with 7 bases sitting between them. CDR1 is SGHAT, CDR2 FQDESV, per germline (reference sequence). The CDR3 loop reads CASSLAEGNEQFF. CDR3 coding DNA: TGTGCCAGCAGCTTAGCCGAGGGTAATGAGCAGTTCTTC.

This clonotype has a handful of counts. The V gene is TRBV7-9, the J gene TRBJ2-7; D not resolved. CDR1 and CDR2 from the germline V gene are SEHNR and FQNEAQ (reference sequence). This CDR3 is built from 13 residues. V shed 5 bases and J shed 12 bases, with 20 bases lying between them. CDR3 nucleotides: TGTGCCAGCAGCACATCTTCCGTGGGGTTTCGGTACTTC. Protein sequence: CASSTSSVGFRYF.

With respect to this clonotype: No conserved phenylalanine or tryptophan ends this CDR3, so it is likely a read error. V is TRBV9 and J is TRBJ2-3, with 7 bases aligning to TRBD2. Germline CDR1 reads SGDLS; CDR2 reads YYNGEE. With V trimmed by 0 bases and J by 2 bases, 12 bases remained unmatched. This CDR3 is built from 18 residues. DNA for the CDR3: TGTGCCAGCAGCGTAGCGGCTAGCGGTAGGGTGGCCACAGATACGCAGTATGTT. Protein product: CASSVAASGRVATDTQYV.

This clonotype was seen more than once but under ten times. The V call is TRBV6-1, the J call TRBJ2-3, with 12 bases identical to TRBD1. Losses at the gene ends were 6 bases for V and 1 base for J; bases not matched to a gene: 14. The CDR3 length is 19 residues. Per the germline V gene, CDR1 is MNHNS and CDR2 is SASEGT. CDR3: CASSLKGGQGAQGTDTQYF. As DNA, the CDR3 is TGTGCCAGCAGCCTCAAGGGGGGACAGGGGGCGCAAGGCACAGATACGCAGTATTTT.

This clonotype was counted a few times. The rearrangement uses TRBV7-8 and TRBJ2-5; 8 bases line up with TRBD2. The J segment lost 0 bases and the V segment lost 5 bases, leaving 8 bases of the junction unmatched. The CDR3 length is 16 residues. Germline V gene lookup returns CDR1 SGHVS and CDR2 FQNEAQ. The DNA of the CDR3 is TGTGCCAGCAGCAAACCGGGACTAGGGTACCAAGAGACCCAGTACTTC. Translating gives CASSKPGLGYQETQYF. Filled out from reference TRBV7-8 and TRBJ2-5, the complete variable domain reads GAGVSQSPRYKVAKRGQDVALRCDPISGHVSLFWYQQALGQGPEFLTYFQNEAQLDKSGLPSDRFFAERPEGSVSTLKIQRTQQEDSAVYLCASSKPGLGYQETQYFGPGTRLLVL.

Notes on this clonotype: Germline and junction disagree at one end, which may indicate a read error. This chain joins TRBV18 and TRBJ2-7; no clear D gene. Germline CDR1 and CDR2: KGHSH and LQKENI. The CDR3 is made up of 13 amino acids. The CDR3 reads CASSPQQDREQYF. The CDR3 DNA reads TGTGCCAGCTCCCCACAGCAGGATCGCGAGCAGTACTTC.

Comment on this clonotype: Being one base from a much bigger clone, this may be a read error. The chain carries TRBV12-3 or TRBV12-4 and TRBJ2-3; the match to TRBD2 covers 12 bases. The CDR3 consists of 15 residues. Here the CDR3 DNA reads TGTGCCAGCAGTGCGACTAGCGGGAGTGCAGATACGGAGTATTTT. This sequence encodes CASSATSGSADTEYF.

Concerning this clonotype itself: This may be a read error: a much more frequent sequence differs by one nucleotide. The chain recombines TRBV7-9 with TRBJ2-5; the D gene is possibly TRBD1 (5 bases). The germline V gene encodes CDR1 SEHNR and CDR2 FQNEAQ (reference sequence). This CDR3 has 15 amino acids. The chain's CDR3 is CVSSSYRREQETQYF. The CDR3 DNA reads TGTGTCAGCAGCTCATACAGGCGCGAACAAGAGACCCAGTACTTC.

This clonotype was observed a few times. The rearrangement joins TRBV6-2 or TRBV6-3 to TRBJ1-4; tentatively, D is TRBD1 (6 bases). V lost 7 bases and J lost 0, with 18 bases in between. This CDR3 region has 17 residues. Germline lookup yields CDR1 MNHEY and CDR2 SVGEGT. CDR3 nucleotide sequence: TGTGCCAGCACCCTCGCCGGGACACCACCAACTAATGAAAAACTGTTTTTT. Translated: CASTLAGTPPTNEKLFF.

The genes are TRBV18 and TRBJ2-3; 7 bases align to TRBD2. Trimming at V came to 3 bases and at J to 1 base, leaving 7 bases not matched to a gene. Per the germline V gene, CDR1 is KGHSH and CDR2 is LQKENI. The CDR3 is made up of 16 amino acids. The CDR3 DNA reads TGTGCCAGCTCACCGGTCCGGGGAGGGGGCACAGATACGCAGTATTTT. This encodes CASSPVRGGGTDTQYF.

This chain links TRBV6-2 or TRBV6-3 with TRBJ2-6; the match to TRBD1 covers 8 bases. Trimming at V came to 6 bases and at J to 3 bases, leaving 1 base not matched to a gene. This CDR3 is 14 amino acids long. Germline assignment: CDR1 MNHEY and CDR2 SVGEGT. DNA for the CDR3: TGTGCCAGCAGCGGACAGGGTGGGGCCAACGTCCTGACTTTC. It yields the protein CASSGQGGANVLTF.

As concerns this clonotype: The limits of the CDR3 on the DNA are not certain, so only TCRdb's listed CDR3 is given. The V and J genes are TRBV2 and TRBJ2-4; the table's D call, TRBD2, was not checked against the DNA. The CDR3 spans 10 residues, counting both ends. CDR1 and CDR2 from the germline V gene are SNHLY and FYNNEI. The CDR3 loop is CAVGDGTKYF.

CDR3 DNA: TGTGCCAGCAGCCAGCGGGAGGGCCGGAATGAGCAGTTCTTC. Translation: CASSQREGRNEQFF. The chain employs TRBV6-2 or TRBV6-3 and TRBJ2-1, with TRBD2 matching over 10 bases. The CDR3 is 14 amino acids. V lost 6 bases to trimming and J lost 7 bases; unmatched junction nucleotides: 6. Germline assignment: CDR1 MNHEY and CDR2 SVGEGT.

This clonotype was counted many times. One junction end does not reproduce the germline sequence, and a read error may be involved. The chain carries TRBV7-9 and TRBJ2-3; D gene uncertain. The CDR3 is 14 amino acids. Germline V lookup: CDR1 SEHNR, CDR2 FQNEAQ (reference sequence). CDR3 in DNA: TGTGCCAGCAGTTTAGCTTCCTCTACAGATACGCAGTATTTT. Translating gives CASSLASSTDTQYF.

V usage is TRBV27 and J usage is TRBJ2-7; 14 bases agree with TRBD2. CDR1 and CDR2 from the germline V gene are MNHEY and SMNVEV (reference sequence). This CDR3 has 15 amino acids. With V trimmed by 7 bases and J by 4 bases, 6 bases remained unmatched. The CDR3 region has the DNA TGTGCCAGCAAAACCGGGACTAGCGGGAGTTACGAGCAGTACTTC. It yields the protein CASKTGTSGSYEQYF.

The rearrangement links TRBV2 to TRBJ2-1, with 11 bases matching TRBD2. V gave up 6 bases and J gave up 8 bases; unmatched junction bases: 9. This CDR3 is built from 15 residues. Germline V CDR1 and CDR2: SNHLY, FYNNEI. The CDR3 DNA is TGTGCCAGCAGATCAACTAGCGGGAGTGGGGATGAGCAGTTCTTC. Protein sequence: CASRSTSGSGDEQFF. The full variable domain, completed using reference TRBV2 and TRBJ2-1, is EPEVTQTPSHQVTQMGQEVILRCVPISNHLYFYWYRQILGQKVEFLVSFYNNEISEKSEIFDDQFSVERPDGSNFTLKIRSTKLEDSAMYFCASRSTSGSGDEQFFGPGTRLTVL.

This chain joins TRBV12-3 or TRBV12-4 and TRBJ2-1, with TRBD2 identical over 7 bases. The CDR3 has 14 amino acids. J lost 15 bases, V lost 3 bases, and 14 bases had no gene match. As DNA, the CDR3 is TGTGCCAGCAGTTTGAGGGAGGAGGGAGGGGCGGGGTTCTTC. This codes for CASSLREEGGAGFF.

To note about this clonotype: A junction boundary mismatches the germline segment, possibly from a read error. The J gene is TRBJ1-5, the V gene TRBV28; D is possibly TRBD1 (6 bases). The CDR3 contains 15 residues. Germline CDR1 is MDHEN and CDR2 is SYDVKM. The chain's CDR3 is CAGSLLGQSNQPQHF. As DNA, the CDR3 is TGTGCCGGCAGTTTATTAGGACAGTCCAATCAGCCCCAGCATTTT.

In DNA form, the CDR3 reads TGCGCCAGCACCAGGGTGGGAGGACAAGAGACCCAGTACTTC. Amino acids: CASTRVGGQETQYF. This chain uses TRBV5-1 with TRBJ2-5; D is perhaps TRBD2 (6 bases). Looked up from germline, CDR1 is SGHRS and CDR2 is YFSETQ. Trimming took 6 bases from V and 2 from J, leaving 14 bases between them. CDR3 size: 14 residues.

The chain employs TRBV29-1 and TRBJ2-3, with 11 bases matching TRBD2. CDR3 length equals 14 residues. J lost 2 bases, V lost 5 bases, and 3 bases had no gene match. CDR1 is SQVTM and CDR2 is ANQGSEA in the germline V gene. The CDR3 DNA reads TGCAGCGTTTCGACTAGCGGGGCCACAGATACGCAGTATTTT. The encoded protein is CSVSTSGATDTQYF.

The V and J genes are TRBV5-4 and TRBJ2-5, with 7 bases lining up with TRBD1. Trimming cost V 5 bases and J 11 bases; bases outside gene matches: 18. CDR1 is SGHNT and CDR2 is YYREEE in the germline V gene (reference sequence). CDR3 length equals 15 residues. The CDR3 DNA is TGTGCCAGCAGGTTGTCCCAGGGGGTGTACAATGAGCAGTACTTC. Translation gives CASRLSQGVYNEQYF.

The V and J genes are TRBV29-1 and TRBJ2-3, with 10 nucleotides matching TRBD1. The CDR3 runs 13 residues. Trimming at V came to 8 bases and at J to 6 bases, leaving 8 bases not matched to a gene. Germline V gives CDR1 SQVTM, CDR2 ANQGSEA. In DNA, the CDR3 is TGCAGCTCCCTGACAGGGGGCGACGATACGCAGTATTTT. Its translation is CSSLTGGDDTQYF.

In this sample, this clonotype turned up many times. This chain links TRBV20-1 with TRBJ2-1, with unresolved D. Germline V gene sequence: CDR1 DFQATT, CDR2 SNEGSKA (reference sequence). This CDR3 is built from 13 residues. V lost 2 bases to trimming and J lost 8 bases, with 13 bases between them. In DNA, the CDR3 is TGCAGTGCTAGAAGCCGTCGCGAGTATGAGCAGTTCTTC. Its protein product is CSARSRREYEQFF.

The V and J genes are TRBV28 and TRBJ2-7, with D possibly TRBD1 on 7 matching bases. V lost 6 bases and J 5 bases, leaving 23 bases between the germline ends. Germline V gene lookup returns CDR1 MDHEN and CDR2 SYDVKM. CDR3 length: 16 residues. The chain's CDR3 is CASSLHFGQGGDEQYF. The DNA for the CDR3 is TGTGCCAGCAGCCTACACTTTGGGCAGGGGGGAGACGAGCAGTACTTC.